The clone carrying this T cell receptor beta chain occurred once. The sort gate was single viable CD3+CD4+CD8-CD45RO+ cells for memory CD4+ T cells. This sample is drawn from a study of memory CD4+ T cells and cytomegalovirus serostatus. Assay used: immunoSEQ multiplex PCR; TCRdb lists only in-frame clones, some missing. Of just under 40,000 clones listed, around 79% are singletons. The CDR3 runs to 15 residues. Looked up from germline, CDR1 is MNHEY and CDR2 is SVGAGI. V was trimmed by 7 bases and J by 2 bases, leaving 15 bases between them. Material for sequencing was memory CD4+ T cells from blood. This TCR was recovered from an adult in good health and CMV-seronegative. The J gene is TRBJ1-3, the V gene TRBV6-5; perhaps TRBD1 as D (5 bases). CDR3 DNA sequence: TGTGCCAGCACTCGAACCGGGACGGCTGGAAACACCATATATTTT. It specifies CASTRTGTAGNTIYF.